This T cell receptor (beta chain) was captured in a study of OX40 agonist ivuxolimab in advanced cancers. Study overall: Patients were treated with intravenous ivuxolimab, dosed at 0.01 to 10 mg/kg and infused every 2 weeks. A mean age of around 63 years, range about 20 to 79, was recorded, and roughly 83% were male. Partial responses were seen in three patients, one with hepatocellular carcinoma and two with cutaneous melanoma.

Clones were read by immunoSEQ multiplex PCR, and TCRdb kept only the in-frame ones, dropping some. The top ten clones hold roughly 10% of a sample with about 46,000 clones, 89% of them seen once. The CDR3 has 15 residues. CDR1 is SGHKS and CDR2 is YYEKEE in the germline V gene (reference sequence). V was pared by 1 base and J by 5 bases, with 12 bases between. V usage is TRBV5-5 and J usage is TRBJ1-4; D possibly corresponds to TRBD1 (5 bases). This receptor was obtained from an adult with an advanced solid tumor such as melanoma, head and neck, liver or kidney cancer. This material consisted of CD4+ or CD8+ T cells sorted from blood, taken in a trial of the OX40 agonist ivuxolimab. Here the CDR3 reads CASSLNGDVNEKLFF. The CDR3 nucleotides are TGTGCCAGCAGCTTGAACGGGGACGTGAATGAAAAACTGTTTTTT.